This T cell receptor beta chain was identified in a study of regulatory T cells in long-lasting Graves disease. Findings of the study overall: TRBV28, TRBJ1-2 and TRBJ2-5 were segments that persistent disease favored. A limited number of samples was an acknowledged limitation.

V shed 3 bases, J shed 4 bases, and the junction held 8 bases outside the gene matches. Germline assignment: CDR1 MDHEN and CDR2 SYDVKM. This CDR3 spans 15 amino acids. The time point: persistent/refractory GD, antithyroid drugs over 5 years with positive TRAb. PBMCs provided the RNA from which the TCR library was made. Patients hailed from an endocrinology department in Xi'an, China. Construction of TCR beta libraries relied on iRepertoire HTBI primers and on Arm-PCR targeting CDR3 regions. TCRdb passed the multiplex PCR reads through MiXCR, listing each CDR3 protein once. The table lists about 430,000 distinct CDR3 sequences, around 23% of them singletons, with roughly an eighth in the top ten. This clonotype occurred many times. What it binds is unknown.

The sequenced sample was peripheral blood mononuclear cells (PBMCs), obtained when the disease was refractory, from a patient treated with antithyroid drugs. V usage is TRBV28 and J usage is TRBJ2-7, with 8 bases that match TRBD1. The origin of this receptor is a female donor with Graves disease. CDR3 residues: CASSFPGQGRYEQYF. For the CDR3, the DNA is TGTGCCAGCAGTTTCCCTGGACAGGGTAGATACGAGCAGTACTTC.